The clone carrying this T cell receptor (beta chain) was seen just once. 60 Vbeta and 13 Jbeta primers were used in PCR. Repertoires were generated with immunoSEQ multiplex PCR, while TCRdb's copy carries only in-frame clones and drops some. Of 130,000 or so clones in the sample, around four fifths were seen once. This sample was taken from a study of cytomegalovirus exposure and HLA in healthy donors. The source material was PBMCs. This TCR was sampled from a female donor in good health and CMV-seronegative.

As DNA, the CDR3 is TGTGCCAGCAGCTCCGCCACCCAGGGGATAAGGGACGGGGAGCTGTTTTTT. Translation: CASSSATQGIRDGELFF. This chain joins TRBV7-8 and TRBJ2-2; perhaps TRBD1 as D (6 bases). The V end was cut by 4 bases, the J end by 7 bases, with 22 bases between. The CDR3 contains 17 residues. From germline, CDR1 is SGHVS and CDR2 FQNEAQ.